The 18 T cell receptor beta chains below come from one sample, sequenced in a study of control samples from healthy donors and cancer patients. The data were produced by immunoSEQ multiplex PCR, yet TCRdb's version contains in-frame clones alone and is incomplete. The sample lists roughly 130,000 clones, roughly 84% occurring once. Source material: blood. The receptors derive from a man aged 50 to 60 in good health.

The table lists this clone with a few counts. CDR3 nucleotides: TGCGCCAGCAGCTTGCTGGGCAGGGGGCTTAACATTCAGTACTTC. Protein sequence: CASSLLGRGLNIQYF. The V and J genes are TRBV5-1 and TRBJ2-4; the match to TRBD1 covers 8 bases. CDR1 and CDR2 (germline): SGHRS, YFSETQ. Unmatched junction bases numbered 7, after V lost 1 base and J lost 7 bases. The CDR3 has 15 amino acids.

CDR3 amino acids: CASSQRGVLDRSEQFF. CDR3 nucleotide sequence: TGTGCCAGCAGCCAAAGGGGGGTATTAGATCGGTCTGAGCAGTTCTTC. This chain uses TRBV11-2 with TRBJ2-1, with D possibly being TRBD1 or TRBD2 (6 bases each). The CDR3 sequence is 16 residues long. Per the germline V gene, CDR1 is SGHAT and CDR2 is FQNNGV. Trimming removed 5 bases from V and 9 bases from J, with 23 bases in between.

This chain uses TRBV18 with TRBJ1-5; TRBD1 aligns across 8 bases. Germline CDR1 reads KGHSH; CDR2 reads LQKENI. The CDR3 runs to 16 residues. The V segment lost 3 bases and the J segment 3 bases; nucleotides outside the gene matches: 7. CDR3 coding DNA: TGTGCCAGCTCACCCTCTGGGACAGGAACCAATCAGCCCCAGCATTTT. Translating it yields CASSPSGTGTNQPQHF.

The J gene is TRBJ1-2, the V gene TRBV5-4, with TRBD1 as a possible D gene (6 bases). Germline V CDR1 and CDR2: SGHNT, YYREEE (reference sequence). Trimming pared 2 bases from V and 7 bases from J, leaving 15 bases between. This CDR3 contains 14 residues. Here the CDR3 DNA reads TGTGCCAGCAGCTTAGGTGGACAGTCTTCTGGCTACACCTTC. Translated: CASSLGGQSSGYTF.

This chain connects TRBV19 to TRBJ1-1; D unclear. The V gene's germline CDR1 is LNHDA and CDR2 SQIVND (reference sequence). There are 14 residues in the CDR3. The V and J ends lost 7 bases and 0 bases respectively, with 12 bases between them. CDR3 amino acids: CASTREGMNTEAFF. CDR3 nucleotide sequence: TGTGCCAGTACTAGAGAAGGAATGAACACTGAAGCTTTCTTT.

The V gene is TRBV5-5, the J gene TRBJ1-1, with D maybe TRBD1 (5 bases). The V end lost 3 bases, the J end lost 1 base, and 16 bases lay between the germline ends. CDR1 and CDR2 (germline): SGHKS, YYEKEE (reference sequence). The CDR3 totals 16 residues. The CDR3 nucleotides read TGTGCCAGCAGCTCGACAAGACAGATCCGGAACACTGAAGCTTTCTTT. It specifies CASSSTRQIRNTEAFF.

The chain joins TRBV7-9 to TRBJ2-1; 8 bases match TRBD2. The CDR3 loop spans 14 amino acids. Looked up from germline, CDR1 is SEHNR and CDR2 is FQNEAQ (reference sequence). With V trimmed by 4 bases and J by 5 bases, 4 bases remained unmatched. CDR3 residues: CASSWGGGNNEQFF. CDR3 sequence (DNA): TGTGCCAGCAGCTGGGGCGGGGGGAACAATGAGCAGTTCTTC.

This chain links TRBV27 with TRBJ1-4; 10 bases match TRBD1. The V and J ends lost 6 bases and 3 bases, in that order; junction bases with no gene match: 10. Per germline, CDR1 MNHEY and CDR2 SMNVEV (reference sequence). This CDR3 comprises 17 residues. The CDR3 nucleotides are TGTGCCAGCAGCCCTGGACAGGGGGTCTCCGCTAATGAAAAACTGTTTTTT. Encoded protein: CASSPGQGVSANEKLFF. Full variable domain (remainder filled in from reference TRBV27 and TRBJ1-4): EAQVTQNPRYLITVTGKKLTVTCSQNMNHEYMSWYRQDPGLGLRQIYYSMNVEVTDKGDVPEGYKVSRKEKRNFPLILESPSPNQTSLYFCASSPGQGVSANEKLFFGSGTQLSVL.

The chain recombines TRBV7-3 with TRBJ2-1, with D possibly being TRBD2 (6 bases). V was cut by 4 bases and J by 10 bases, with 17 bases left in between. Looked up from germline, CDR1 is SGHTA and CDR2 is FQGTGA. This CDR3 spans 14 amino acids. In DNA, the CDR3 is TGTGCCAGCAGCTCCTCCGCGGGGCTAACGGAGCAGTTCTTC. Its protein product is CASSSSAGLTEQFF.

The chain combines TRBV5-1 with TRBJ2-5, with TRBD2 matching 12 bases. From germline, CDR1 is SGHRS and CDR2 YFSETQ. The CDR3 runs 19 residues. Unmatched junction bases numbered 12, after V lost 3 bases and J lost 0 bases. The CDR3: CASSSQGASGGEYQETQYF. CDR3 coding DNA: TGCGCCAGCAGCTCACAAGGGGCTAGCGGGGGGGAGTACCAAGAGACCCAGTACTTC. Full variable domain (remainder filled in from reference TRBV5-1 and TRBJ2-5): KAGVTQTPRYLIKTRGQQVTLSCSPISGHRSVSWYQQTPGQGLQFLFEYFSETQRNKGNFPGRFSGRQFSNSRSEMNVSTLELGDSALYLCASSSQGASGGEYQETQYFGPGTRLLVL.

This clone was seen a single time. This rearrangement joins TRBV6-5 to TRBJ1-1, with D tentatively TRBD1 (5 bases). V was shortened by 6 bases and J by 2 bases, with 13 bases between the two germline ends. Germline V CDR1 and CDR2: MNHEY, SVGAGI. The CDR3 has 14 amino acids. CDR3 in amino acids: CASSRGSLNTEAFF. The CDR3 coding sequence is TGTGCCAGCAGCCGGGGGTCCCTAAACACTGAAGCTTTCTTT.

The chain uses TRBV5-1 and TRBJ1-2; no clear D gene. This CDR3 is built from 17 residues. The V end was cut by 2 bases, the J end by 1 base, with 18 bases between. CDR1 SGHRS and CDR2 YFSETQ come from the germline V gene. The CDR3 loop is CASSFGFGGAFNYGYTF. The CDR3, as DNA: TGCGCCAGCAGCTTTGGGTTCGGCGGAGCCTTTAACTATGGCTACACCTTC. The complete variable domain, with remaining parts taken from reference TRBV5-1 and TRBJ1-2, reads KAGVTQTPRYLIKTRGQQVTLSCSPISGHRSVSWYQQTPGQGLQFLFEYFSETQRNKGNFPGRFSGRQFSNSRSEMNVSTLELGDSALYLCASSFGFGGAFNYGYTFGSGTRLTVV.

The genes are TRBV10-3 and TRBJ2-7, with D possibly matching TRBD1 (6 bases). This CDR3 is 12 amino acids long. Germline V lookup: CDR1 ENHRY, CDR2 SYGVKD. V was pared by 10 bases and J by 4 bases, with 14 bases between. CDR3 sequence: CATSGVGYEQYF. DNA of the CDR3: TGTGCCACCTCAGGGGTGGGGTACGAGCAGTACTTC.

The table lists this clone with a count of one. This chain uses TRBV7-8 with TRBJ2-3; the D is unclear. V shed 1 base and J shed 4 bases, with 12 bases lying between them. The CDR3 has 15 residues. Germline CDR1 is SGHVS and CDR2 is FQNEAQ. The CDR3: CASSLGLRDPDTQYF. CDR3 coding DNA: TGTGCCAGCAGCTTAGGATTGAGAGATCCAGATACGCAGTATTTT.

The V gene is TRBV7-6, the J gene TRBJ1-6; 9 bases fit TRBD1. CDR3 length: 15 amino acids. Germline lookup yields CDR1 SGHVS and CDR2 FNYEAQ. With 5 bases clipped from V and 8 bases from J, the junction kept 7 bases outside the gene matches. CDR3 region: CASSDETGGHSPLHF. The CDR3 nucleotides read TGTGCCAGCAGCGATGAGACAGGGGGACATTCACCCCTCCACTTT.

This rearrangement joins TRBV7-8 to TRBJ2-1; 11 nucleotides agree with TRBD2. Germline CDR1 reads SGHVS; CDR2 reads FQNEAQ. This CDR3 contains 17 residues. J gave up 6 bases and V 4 bases, and 11 bases lay outside the gene matches. The CDR3 nucleotides are TGTGCCAGCAGCTCATTTAGCGGGGGGGCTTTCAGCAATGAGCAGTTCTTC. Translation: CASSSFSGGAFSNEQFF.

The J gene is TRBJ2-3, the V gene TRBV6-1; D not certain. V was cut by 4 bases and J by 3 bases, with 23 bases left in between. The CDR3 spans 18 residues. Germline assignment: CDR1 MNHNS and CDR2 SASEGT. The CDR3 nucleotides are TGTGCCAGCAGTGGCCAGCTGGGCTCCCCGAGTTCAACAGATACGCAGTATTTT. Its translation: CASSGQLGSPSSTDTQYF.

This rearrangement joins TRBV29-1 to TRBJ1-1; 7 nucleotides line up with TRBD1. The CDR3 extends over 12 amino acids. CDR1 SQVTM and CDR2 ANQGSEA come from the germline V gene. V lost 3 bases and J lost 6; bases outside the gene matches: 4. CDR3 sequence (DNA): TGCAGCGTTGATGAGGGGGCCCCTGAAGCTTTCTTT. This encodes CSVDEGAPEAFF.